This TCR beta chain was profiled in a study of blood T cell repertoires in COVID-19. In germline, CDR1 is SGHDT, CDR2 YYEEEE. The CDR3 spans 14 residues. After removal of 0 bases from V and 3 bases from J, the junction contained 2 bases not matched to a gene. Original methodology: Amplification with reference gene primers provided the estimates of nucleated cell counts. Profiling relied on immunoSEQ multiplex PCR, and the TCRdb table lists in-frame clones only, not all of them. From that table come the V and J calls and clone size; the DNA was used to work out D and trimming. This sample has about 230,000 clones, with 80% to 90% found just once.

The sequence was obtained from a man aged 35-49 years with active or convalescent COVID-19. The specimen was peripheral blood. The gene calls are TRBV5-6 and TRBJ2-7; 8 bases map to TRBD2. CDR3 sequence: CASSLGSGVYEQYF. CDR3 bases: TGTGCCAGCAGCTTGGGTAGCGGGGTCTACGAGCAGTACTTC.